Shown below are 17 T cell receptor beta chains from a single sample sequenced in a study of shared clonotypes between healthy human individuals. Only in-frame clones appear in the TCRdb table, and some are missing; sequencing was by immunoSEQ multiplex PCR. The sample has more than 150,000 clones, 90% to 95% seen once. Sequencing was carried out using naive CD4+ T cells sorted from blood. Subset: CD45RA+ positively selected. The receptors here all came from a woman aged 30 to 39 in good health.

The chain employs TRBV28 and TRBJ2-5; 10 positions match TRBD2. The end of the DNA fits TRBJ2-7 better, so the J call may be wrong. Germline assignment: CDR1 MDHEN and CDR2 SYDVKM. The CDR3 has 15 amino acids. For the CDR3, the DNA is TGTGCCAGCACCGAGCGGGAGGGTATCACCTACGAGCAGTACTTC. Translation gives CASTEREGITYEQYF.

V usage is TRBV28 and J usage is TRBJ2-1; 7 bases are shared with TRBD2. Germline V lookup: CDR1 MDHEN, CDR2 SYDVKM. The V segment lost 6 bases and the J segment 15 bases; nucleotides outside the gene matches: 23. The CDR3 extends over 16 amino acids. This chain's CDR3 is CASRSTSAAPRGRRFF. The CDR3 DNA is TGTGCCAGCAGATCAACTAGCGCAGCCCCCCGAGGTAGGCGGTTCTTC.

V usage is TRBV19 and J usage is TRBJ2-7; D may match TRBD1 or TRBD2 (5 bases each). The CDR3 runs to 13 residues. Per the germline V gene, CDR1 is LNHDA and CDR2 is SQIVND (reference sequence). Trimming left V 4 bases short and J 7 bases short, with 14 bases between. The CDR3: CASSTGADGEQYF. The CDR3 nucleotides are TGTGCCAGTAGTACCGGGGCGGATGGGGAGCAGTACTTC. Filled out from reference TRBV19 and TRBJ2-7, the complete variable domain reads DGGITQSPKYLFRKEGQNVTLSCEQNLNHDAMYWYRQDPGQGLRLIYYSQIVNDFQKGDIAEGYSVSREKKESFPLTVTSAQKNPTAFYLCASSTGADGEQYFGPGTRLTVT.

CDR3 amino acids: CASSLEGTGNNEQFF. The DNA for the CDR3 is TGCGCCAGCAGCTTGGAAGGGACAGGCAACAATGAGCAGTTCTTC. The chain employs TRBV5-1 and TRBJ2-1, with 8 bases identical to TRBD1. This CDR3 region has 15 residues. The V segment lost 0 bases and the J segment 5 bases; nucleotides outside the gene matches: 4. Germline lookup yields CDR1 SGHRS and CDR2 YFSETQ.

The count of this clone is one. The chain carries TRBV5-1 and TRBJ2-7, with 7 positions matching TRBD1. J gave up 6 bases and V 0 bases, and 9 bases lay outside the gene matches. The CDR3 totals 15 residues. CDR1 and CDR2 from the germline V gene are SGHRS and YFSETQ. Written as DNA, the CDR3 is TGCGCCAGCAGCTTGGACGGGACAGCCCTCGGCGAGCAGTACTTC. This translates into CASSLDGTALGEQYF. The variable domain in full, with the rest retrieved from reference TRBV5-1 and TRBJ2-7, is KAGVTQTPRYLIKTRGQQVTLSCSPISGHRSVSWYQQTPGQGLQFLFEYFSETQRNKGNFPGRFSGRQFSNSRSEMNVSTLELGDSALYLCASSLDGTALGEQYFGPGTRLTVT.

Here the CDR3 DNA reads TGTGCCAGTAGTATTACCCAGGGGATCGAGCAGTACTTC. Protein sequence: CASSITQGIEQYF. This chain links TRBV19 with TRBJ2-7, with D perhaps matching TRBD1 (6 bases). Per the germline V gene, CDR1 is LNHDA and CDR2 is SQIVND (reference sequence). CDR3 length: 13 residues. With 3 bases removed from V and 6 bases from J, the gap between germline ends came to 12 bases.

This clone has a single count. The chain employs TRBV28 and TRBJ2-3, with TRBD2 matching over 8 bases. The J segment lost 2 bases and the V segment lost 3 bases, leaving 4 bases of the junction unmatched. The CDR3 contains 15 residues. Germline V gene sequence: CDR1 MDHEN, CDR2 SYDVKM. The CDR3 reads CASSFPGGDTDTQYF. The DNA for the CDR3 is TGTGCCAGCAGTTTCCCGGGAGGGGACACAGATACGCAGTATTTT. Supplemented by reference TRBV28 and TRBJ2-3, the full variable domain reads DVKVTQSSRYLVKRTGEKVFLECVQDMDHENMFWYRQDPGLGLRLIYFSYDVKMKEKGDIPEGYSVSREKKERFSLILESASTNQTSMYLCASSFPGGDTDTQYFGPGTRLTVL.

As DNA, the CDR3 is TGTGCCAGCAGTTTAAGGAACACTGAAGCTTTCTTT. Protein product: CASSLRNTEAFF. The chain couples TRBV28 to TRBJ1-1; D gene uncertain. V lost 2 bases and J 1 base, leaving 2 bases between the germline ends. This CDR3 contains 12 residues. Germline loops: CDR1 MDHEN, CDR2 SYDVKM.

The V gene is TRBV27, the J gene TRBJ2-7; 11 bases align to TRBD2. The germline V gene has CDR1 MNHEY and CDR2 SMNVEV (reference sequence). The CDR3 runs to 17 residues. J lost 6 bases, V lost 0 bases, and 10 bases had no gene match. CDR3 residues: CASSLSGVAGGPGEQYF. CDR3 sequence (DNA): TGTGCCAGCAGTTTATCGGGGGTAGCGGGAGGGCCTGGCGAGCAGTACTTC.

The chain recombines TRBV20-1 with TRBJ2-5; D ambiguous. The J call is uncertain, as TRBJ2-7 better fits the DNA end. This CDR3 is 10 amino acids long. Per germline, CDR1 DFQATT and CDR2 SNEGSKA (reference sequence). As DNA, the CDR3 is TGCAGTGCTAGTTCCTACGAGCAGTACTTC. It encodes CSASSYEQYF.

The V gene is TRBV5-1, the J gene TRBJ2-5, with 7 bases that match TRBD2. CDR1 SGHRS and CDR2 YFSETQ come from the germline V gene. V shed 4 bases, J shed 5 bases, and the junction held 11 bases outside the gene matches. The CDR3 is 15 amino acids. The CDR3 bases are TGCGCCAGCAGCCCTATGGGGGGGACGGTGGAGACCCAGTACTTC. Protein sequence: CASSPMGGTVETQYF. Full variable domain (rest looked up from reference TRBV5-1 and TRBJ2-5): KAGVTQTPRYLIKTRGQQVTLSCSPISGHRSVSWYQQTPGQGLQFLFEYFSETQRNKGNFPGRFSGRQFSNSRSEMNVSTLELGDSALYLCASSPMGGTVETQYFGPGTRLLVL.

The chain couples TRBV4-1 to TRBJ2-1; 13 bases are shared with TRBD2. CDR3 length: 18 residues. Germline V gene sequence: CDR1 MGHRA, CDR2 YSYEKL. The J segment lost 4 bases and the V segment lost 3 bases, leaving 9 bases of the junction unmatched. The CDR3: CASSHKPPGLAGYNEQFF. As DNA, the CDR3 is TGCGCCAGCAGCCATAAACCTCCGGGACTAGCGGGATACAATGAGCAGTTCTTC.

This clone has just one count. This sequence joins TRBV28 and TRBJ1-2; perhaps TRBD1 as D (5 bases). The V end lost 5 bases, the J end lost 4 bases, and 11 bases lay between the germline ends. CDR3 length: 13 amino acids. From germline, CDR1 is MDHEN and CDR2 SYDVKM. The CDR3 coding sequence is TGTGCCAGCAGTCAACAGGAGACCTATGGCTACACCTTC. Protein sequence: CASSQQETYGYTF.

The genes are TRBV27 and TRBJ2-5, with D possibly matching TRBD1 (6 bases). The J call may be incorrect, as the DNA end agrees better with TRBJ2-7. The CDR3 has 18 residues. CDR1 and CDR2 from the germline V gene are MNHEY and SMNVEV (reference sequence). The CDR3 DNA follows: TGTGCCAGCAGTTCCTTCGAAGGTTCCGGGACACAGACCTACGAGCAGTACTTC. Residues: CASSSFEGSGTQTYEQYF.

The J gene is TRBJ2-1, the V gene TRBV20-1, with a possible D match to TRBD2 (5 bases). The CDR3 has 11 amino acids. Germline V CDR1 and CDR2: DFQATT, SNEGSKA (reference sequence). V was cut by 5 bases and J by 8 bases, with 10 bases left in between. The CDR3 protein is CSAFRDDEQFF. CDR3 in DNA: TGCAGTGCTTTCCGGGATGATGAGCAGTTCTTC.

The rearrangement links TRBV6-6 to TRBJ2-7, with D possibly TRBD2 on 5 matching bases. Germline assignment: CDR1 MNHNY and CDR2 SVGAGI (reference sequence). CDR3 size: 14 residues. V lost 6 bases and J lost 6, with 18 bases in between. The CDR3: CASRQPGTGSEQYF. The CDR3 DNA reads TGTGCCAGCAGACAACCGGGAACTGGGTCCGAGCAGTACTTC.

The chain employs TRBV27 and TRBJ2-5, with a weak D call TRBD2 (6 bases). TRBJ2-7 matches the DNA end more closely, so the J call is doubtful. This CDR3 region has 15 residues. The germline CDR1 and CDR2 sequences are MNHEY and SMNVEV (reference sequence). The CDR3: CASADGQAGSYEQYF. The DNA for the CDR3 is TGTGCCAGCGCAGACGGGCAGGCGGGATCCTACGAGCAGTACTTC.